This entry lists 16 T cell receptor beta chains sequenced from one sample in a study of OX40 agonist ivuxolimab in advanced cancers. Assay: immunoSEQ multiplex PCR; the TCRdb copy retains only in-frame clones and omits some. This sample has about 74,000 clones, with 84% found just once. The specimen was CD4+ or CD8+ T cells sorted from blood, collected in a trial of the OX40 agonist ivuxolimab. Every receptor here comes from an adult with an advanced solid tumor such as melanoma, head and neck, liver or kidney cancer.

This clone occurred a few times. This sequence joins TRBV6-6 and TRBJ1-2; TRBD1 matches 8 bases. CDR1 is MNHNY, CDR2 SVGAGI, per germline (reference sequence). The CDR3 consists of 14 residues. With V trimmed by 5 bases and J by 3 bases, 5 bases remained unmatched. CDR3 nucleotide sequence: TGTGCCAGCAGTGGACAGGGTCTGGACTATGGCTACACCTTC. This sequence encodes CASSGQGLDYGYTF.

This rearrangement joins TRBV19 to TRBJ1-2; no clear D. V dropped 7 bases and J dropped 4 bases, with 19 bases sitting between them. The CDR3 covers 15 residues. Germline V gene lookup returns CDR1 LNHDA and CDR2 SQIVND (reference sequence). DNA for the CDR3: TGTGCCAGTACCCTCCAGCCGGCTAACCCCTATGGCTACACCTTC. This gives the protein CASTLQPANPYGYTF. The variable domain in full, with the rest retrieved from reference TRBV19 and TRBJ1-2, is DGGITQSPKYLFRKEGQNVTLSCEQNLNHDAMYWYRQDPGQGLRLIYYSQIVNDFQKGDIAEGYSVSREKKESFPLTVTSAQKNPTAFYLCASTLQPANPYGYTFGSGTRLTVV.

This clone was found once. This chain's CDR3 is CASSSVTPPTGLRETQYF. In nucleotides, the CDR3 is TGTGCCAGCAGTTCCGTGACCCCTCCGACAGGGCTCCGGGAGACCCAGTACTTC. V gene TRBV28 combines with J gene TRBJ2-5; 7 bases map to TRBD1. The V gene's germline CDR1 is MDHEN and CDR2 SYDVKM. This CDR3 is built from 18 residues. V was pared by 4 bases and J by 5 bases, with 19 bases of the junction left unmatched.

This chain links TRBV7-9 with TRBJ2-5, with TRBD1 matching over 10 bases. J lost 5 bases, V lost 3 bases, and 9 bases had no gene match. CDR3 size: 16 residues. Germline assignment: CDR1 SEHNR and CDR2 FQNEAQ (reference sequence). CDR3 residues: CASSFYRQGAGETQYF. The DNA of the CDR3 is TGTGCCAGCAGCTTTTACCGACAGGGGGCGGGTGAGACCCAGTACTTC. Together with reference TRBV7-9 and TRBJ2-5, the CDR3 gives the full variable domain: DTGVSQNPRHKITKRGQNVTFRCDPISEHNRLYWYRQTLGQGPEFLTYFQNEAQLEKSRLLSDRFSAERPKGSFSTLEIQRTEQGDSAMYLCASSFYRQGAGETQYFGPGTRLLVL.

J is TRBJ1-2 and V is TRBV7-3; D is possibly TRBD1 (5 bases). CDR1 SGHTA and CDR2 FQGTGA come from the germline V gene. The V end lost 1 base, the J end lost 3 bases, and 6 bases lay between the germline ends. The CDR3 covers 13 residues. The CDR3 protein is CASSLMGHYGYTF. The CDR3 DNA reads TGTGCCAGCAGCTTAATGGGGCACTATGGCTACACCTTC. The variable domain in full, completed from reference TRBV7-3 and TRBJ1-2, reads GAGVSQTPSNKVTEKGKYVELRCDPISGHTALYWYRQSLGQGPEFLIYFQGTGAADDSGLPNDRFFAVRPEGSVSTLKIQRTERGDSAVYLCASSLMGHYGYTFGSGTRLTVV.

This clone has a handful of counts. This sequence joins TRBV6-6 and TRBJ1-5; 7 positions match TRBD1. In germline, CDR1 is MNHNY, CDR2 SVGAGI (reference sequence). V was pared by 8 bases and J by 3 bases, with 10 bases of the junction left unmatched. CDR3 length equals 15 residues. CDR3 DNA sequence: TGTGCCAGCGGGACAGCACCACTTACCAATCAGCCCCAGCATTTT. Protein sequence: CASGTAPLTNQPQHF.

The chain is built from TRBV10-3 and TRBJ1-1; a weak D match, TRBD1 (6 bases). This CDR3 has 13 residues. Germline V gives CDR1 ENHRY, CDR2 SYGVKD. With 3 bases removed from V and 11 bases from J, the gap between germline ends came to 16 bases. The CDR3 loop is CAISESDRSEAFF. The CDR3 DNA follows: TGTGCCATCAGTGAATCAGACAGGTCGGAGGCTTTCTTT.

This clone was recorded once. The chain joins TRBV7-2 to TRBJ2-1; 12 bases are a match to TRBD2. V was clipped by 2 bases and J by 6 bases; unmatched bases: 11. The germline CDR1 and CDR2 sequences are SGHTA and FQGNSA. This CDR3 spans 18 amino acids. CDR3 nucleotides: TGTGCCAGCAGCTTAACGTATGAACTAGCGGGGGGAAGCAATGAGCAGTTCTTC. Its protein product is CASSLTYELAGGSNEQFF.

This clone showed up just once. The chain has TRBV28 and TRBJ2-7; D perhaps matches TRBD2 (5 bases). This CDR3 comprises 16 residues. Trimming stripped 2 bases from V and 0 bases from J, with 14 bases between. Germline assignment: CDR1 MDHEN and CDR2 SYDVKM. CDR3 DNA sequence: TGTGCCAGCAGTTTAAGAGGGCCGCCGAGCTCCTACGAGCAGTACTTC. It codes for CASSLRGPPSSYEQYF.

The J gene is TRBJ1-1, the V gene TRBV28, with a weak D call TRBD1 (5 bases). This CDR3 has 16 residues. V lost 6 bases to trimming and J lost 1 base, with 18 bases between them. Per germline, CDR1 MDHEN and CDR2 SYDVKM. CDR3 DNA: TGTGCCAGCAGCCTGATCGGGGGGACCACGAACACTGAAGCTTTCTTT. Protein product: CASSLIGGTTNTEAFF.

In this sample, this clone turned up a few times. The gene calls are TRBV6-1 and TRBJ1-1; D not certain. Trimming took off 7 bases at V and 3 bases at J, with 6 bases between the two ends. This CDR3 has 11 residues. Germline V gene sequence: CDR1 MNHNS, CDR2 SASEGT. This CDR3 is CASTRDTEAFF. As DNA, the CDR3 is TGTGCCAGCACCAGAGACACTGAAGCTTTCTTT.

This chain links TRBV7-2 with TRBJ2-1; 10 bases are shared with TRBD1. Germline loops: CDR1 SGHTA, CDR2 FQGNSA. The CDR3 extends over 14 amino acids. With V trimmed by 5 bases and J by 15 bases, 13 bases remained unmatched. In DNA form, the CDR3 reads TGTGCCAGCAGCCTCCTGACAGGGGGCCGCGGTTGGTTCTTC. This gives the protein CASSLLTGGRGWFF.

J is TRBJ2-5 and V is TRBV30; D unresolved. The CDR3 runs 13 residues. In germline, CDR1 is GTSNPN, CDR2 SVGIG (reference sequence). Trimming removed 4 bases at V and 5 bases at J, with 14 bases between. The CDR3 is CAWTESVGETQYF. The CDR3 DNA reads as TGTGCCTGGACAGAAAGCGTGGGGGAGACCCAGTACTTC.

The chain joins TRBV7-6 to TRBJ2-5; D possibly uses TRBD1 or TRBD2 (5 bases each). The CDR3 runs 16 residues. Per germline, CDR1 SGHVS and CDR2 FNYEAQ. Trimming pared 5 bases from V and 4 bases from J, leaving 20 bases between. CDR3 nucleotide sequence: TGTGCCAGCAGCAATCGAGAGGGGCCACGAGGAGAGACCCAGTACTTC. It codes for CASSNREGPRGETQYF. Based on the CDR3 plus reference TRBV7-6 and TRBJ2-5, the full variable domain is GAGVSQSPRYKVTKRGQDVALRCDPISGHVSLYWYRQALGQGPEFLTYFNYEAQQDKSGLPNDRFSAERPEGSISTLTIQRTEQRDSAMYRCASSNREGPRGETQYFGPGTRLLVL.

The DNA of the CDR3 is TGTGCCAGCACCCCCGGACAGGGAGGGCAGCCCCAGCATTTT. It translates to CASTPGQGGQPQHF. V and J are TRBV7-8 and TRBJ1-5, with 8 bases fitting TRBD1. The germline V gene has CDR1 SGHVS and CDR2 FQNEAQ. V was clipped by 7 bases and J by 7 bases; unmatched bases: 9. The CDR3 sequence is 14 residues long.

The genes are TRBV5-4 and TRBJ2-7; 8 bases match TRBD1. The CDR3 is 14 amino acids. The junction had 9 bases not matched to a gene; V was cut back by 3 bases and J by 7 bases. The germline V gene encodes CDR1 SGHNT and CDR2 YYREEE (reference sequence). The DNA of the CDR3 is TGTGCCAGCAGCTCTGAACTACAGGGGGGTGAGCAGTACTTC. As protein: CASSSELQGGEQYF.